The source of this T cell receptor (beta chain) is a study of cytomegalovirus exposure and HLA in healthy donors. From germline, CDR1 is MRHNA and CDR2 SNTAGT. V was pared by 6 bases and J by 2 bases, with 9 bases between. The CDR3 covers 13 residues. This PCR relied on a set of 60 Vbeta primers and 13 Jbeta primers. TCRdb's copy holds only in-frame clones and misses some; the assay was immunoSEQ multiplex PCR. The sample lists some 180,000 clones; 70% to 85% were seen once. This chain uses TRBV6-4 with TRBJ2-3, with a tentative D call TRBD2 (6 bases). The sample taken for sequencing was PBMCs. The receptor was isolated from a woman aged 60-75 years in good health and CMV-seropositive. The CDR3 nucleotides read TGTGCCAGCAGGGGGGGACTCACAGATACGCAGTATTTT. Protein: CASRGGLTDTQYF.